The 20 T cell receptor beta chains below were found in one sample sequenced in a study of shared clonotypes between healthy human individuals. The naive CD8 population came from CD45RO-negative cells selected for CCR7, without terminally differentiated effector memory CD45RA+ cells. The repertoire was sequenced with immunoSEQ multiplex PCR; TCRdb's copy has only in-frame clones and lacks some. Of 2 million or so clones listed, less than 95% are singletons. The sequenced sample consisted of naive CD8+ T cells sorted from blood. These receptors were taken from a man between 18 and 29 years old in good health.

The CDR3 nucleotides read TGTGCCAGCAGCTTGATAGCCAAACAAGAGACCCAGTACTTC. This encodes CASSLIAKQETQYF. The rearrangement joins TRBV5-6 to TRBJ2-5; D is undetermined. Germline CDR1 reads SGHDT; CDR2 reads YYEEEE. The CDR3 extends over 14 amino acids. The V end was cut by 1 base, the J end by 2 bases, with 9 bases between.

This chain uses TRBV11-2 with TRBJ1-5; D unresolved. Trimming removed 4 bases from V and 2 bases from J, with 12 bases in between. The germline V gene encodes CDR1 SGHAT and CDR2 FQNNGV. The CDR3 is made up of 15 amino acids. The chain's CDR3 is CASSSPSWRNQPQHF. The CDR3 DNA reads TGTGCCAGCAGCTCTCCATCTTGGCGCAATCAGCCCCAGCATTTT. Combining the CDR3 with reference TRBV11-2 and TRBJ1-5 gives the whole variable domain EAGVAQSPRYKIIEKRQSVAFWCNPISGHATLYWYQQILGQGPKLLIQFQNNGVVDDSQLPKDRFSAERLKGVDSTLKIQPAKLEDSAVYLCASSSPSWRNQPQHFGDGTRLSIL.

The V gene is TRBV11-2, the J gene TRBJ1-1, with D unresolved. The CDR3 is made up of 13 amino acids. The V end lost 0 bases, the J end lost 6 bases, and 8 bases lay between the germline ends. The germline V gene encodes CDR1 SGHAT and CDR2 FQNNGV. CDR3 residues: CASSLELRAEAFF. The CDR3 DNA follows: TGTGCCAGCAGCTTAGAGCTTAGGGCTGAAGCTTTCTTT.

A remark on this clone: Other DNA variants within this sample encode the same CDR3. This rearrangement joins TRBV19 to TRBJ1-5; perhaps TRBD1 as D (5 bases). Germline V gives CDR1 LNHDA, CDR2 SQIVND (reference sequence). Trimming took 0 bases from V and 4 from J, leaving 10 bases between them. This CDR3 contains 15 residues. This CDR3 is CASSIDREGNQPQHF. CDR3 nucleotides: TGTGCCAGTAGTATAGATAGGGAGGGGAATCAGCCCCAGCATTTT.

As to this clone: The sample contains more than one DNA sequence encoding this CDR3. The rearrangement uses TRBV11-2 and TRBJ2-7; D not resolved. Trimming stripped 2 bases from V and 1 base from J, with 6 bases between. There are 13 residues in the CDR3. The germline V gene has CDR1 SGHAT and CDR2 FQNNGV. CDR3: CASSLPGSYEQYF. The CDR3 bases are TGTGCCAGCAGCTTACCCGGATCCTACGAGCAGTACTTC.

Concerning this clone itself: Other DNA sequences from this sample encode an identical CDR3 as well. The V gene is TRBV9, the J gene TRBJ2-5, with unresolved D. The CDR3 consists of 13 residues. Deletions cut 0 bases from V and 5 bases from J, with 8 bases between. The germline V gene has CDR1 SGDLS and CDR2 YYNGEE. The chain's CDR3 is CASSVEGVETQYF. The CDR3 DNA sequence: TGTGCCAGCAGCGTAGAAGGTGTGGAGACCCAGTACTTC.

The chain joins TRBV2 to TRBJ1-4, with TRBD1 as a possible D gene (6 bases). V was shortened by 6 bases and J by 1 base, with 15 bases between the two germline ends. CDR1 is SNHLY and CDR2 is FYNNEI in the germline V gene. The CDR3 is 16 residues long. CDR3 sequence reads: CASRITGMGTNEKLFF. CDR3 DNA: TGTGCCAGCAGAATAACAGGGATGGGAACTAATGAAAAACTGTTTTTT.

The rearrangement joins TRBV7-9 to TRBJ2-1, with TRBD2 as a possible D gene (6 bases). V was cut by 0 bases and J by 2 bases, with 14 bases left in between. This CDR3 region has 17 residues. Germline values: CDR1 SEHNR, CDR2 FQNEAQ (reference sequence). The CDR3 DNA reads as TGTGCCAGCAGCTTAGCAATAAGAGGGACTGCCTACAATGAGCAGTTCTTC. It translates to CASSLAIRGTAYNEQFF.

Note on this clone: One end of the junction varies from germline; a read error may be responsible. CDR3 coding DNA: TGTGCTAGCAGCTTAGCCTCTAGCAACGAGCAGTACTTC. This gives the protein CASSLASSNEQYF. The chain joins TRBV7-7 to TRBJ2-7; tentative D call: TRBD2 (5 bases). CDR1 and CDR2 (germline): SSHAT, FNYEAQ (reference sequence). The CDR3 spans 13 residues.

J is TRBJ2-2 and V is TRBV27; maybe TRBD2 (5 bases). V shed 10 bases and J shed 5 bases, with 11 bases lying between them. From germline, CDR1 is MNHEY and CDR2 SMNVEV (reference sequence). This CDR3 comprises 12 residues. The CDR3 DNA follows: TGTGCCACCAAATCGGGAACCGGGGAGCTGTTTTTT. It is translated as CATKSGTGELFF.

The chain uses TRBV20-1 and TRBJ2-3; no firm D call. The CDR3 has 11 amino acids. Germline CDR1 and CDR2: DFQATT and SNEGSKA (reference sequence). The V and J ends lost 3 bases and 4 bases respectively, with 5 bases between them. The CDR3 reads CSASVADTQYF. The CDR3, as DNA: TGCAGTGCTAGCGTAGCAGATACGCAGTATTTT.

The chain couples TRBV7-2 to TRBJ2-7; no clear D. Trimming cost V 3 bases and J 3 bases, with 9 bases left between them. This CDR3 contains 13 residues. From germline, CDR1 is SGHTA and CDR2 FQGNSA. CDR3 sequence reads: CASSLFALYEQYF. DNA for the CDR3: TGTGCCAGCAGCTTGTTTGCTCTCTACGAGCAGTACTTC.

V and J are TRBV27 and TRBJ1-6, with no clear D. CDR1 MNHEY and CDR2 SMNVEV come from the germline V gene (reference sequence). Trimming took 4 bases from V and 0 from J, leaving 10 bases between them. This CDR3 is built from 16 residues. For the CDR3, the DNA is TGTGCCAGCAGTTCAGAGGCCAGCTCCTATAATTCACCCCTCCACTTT. This translates into CASSSEASSYNSPLHF.

This clone occurred once. One end of the junction fails to match germline, which may point to a read error. CDR3 DNA sequence: TGCGCCAGCAGCTTAGACCAGGGGGCAACAGATGCGCAGTATTTT. Amino acid sequence: CASSLDQGATDAQYF. This sequence joins TRBV5-1 and TRBJ2-3; TRBD1 matches 8 bases. The CDR3 totals 15 residues. The germline V gene encodes CDR1 SGHRS and CDR2 YFSETQ.

This clone appeared a single time. The chain uses TRBV28 and TRBJ2-5; the match to TRBD2 covers 11 bases. The trim removed 6 bases at V and 2 bases at J, leaving 17 bases unmatched. The CDR3 spans 19 residues. Germline V lookup: CDR1 MDHEN, CDR2 SYDVKM. The CDR3 region has the DNA TGTGCCAGCAGCAGTTTTGGTGCTAGCGGGGGGCCGGCTCAAGAGACCCAGTACTTC. Its protein product is CASSSFGASGGPAQETQYF.

This sequence joins TRBV4-1 and TRBJ2-7; no clear D. CDR3 length: 14 residues. Germline V gives CDR1 MGHRA, CDR2 YSYEKL. V lost 1 base to trimming and J lost 0 bases, with 7 bases between them. CDR3 nucleotide sequence: TGCGCCAGCAGCCAAGTAAAGAGCTCCTACGAGCAGTACTTC. Protein: CASSQVKSSYEQYF.

The chain links TRBV4-1 to TRBJ2-7, with 8 bases aligning to TRBD1. CDR3 length equals 15 residues. J lost 3 bases, V lost 0 bases, and 4 bases had no gene match. Per germline, CDR1 MGHRA and CDR2 YSYEKL. The CDR3 region is CASSQETGGRYEQYF. The CDR3 DNA follows: TGCGCCAGCAGCCAAGAAACAGGGGGTCGCTACGAGCAGTACTTC.

The CDR3 DNA sequence: TGTGCCAGCAGCTTAGTATTCCGGGGCGTCGAGACCCAGTACTTC. This encodes CASSLVFRGVETQYF. The chain couples TRBV7-9 to TRBJ2-5, with D perhaps given as TRBD1 or TRBD2 (5 bases each). The V and J ends lost 1 base and 5 bases respectively, with 14 bases between them. The CDR3 has 15 residues. Germline CDR1 reads SEHNR; CDR2 reads FQNEAQ (reference sequence).

This clone came up a few times. The identical CDR3 is also encoded by other nucleotide sequences in the sample. This sequence joins TRBV27 and TRBJ2-7; 8 positions match TRBD1. The V segment lost 2 bases and the J segment 2 bases; nucleotides outside the gene matches: 2. This CDR3 contains 14 residues. The germline gives CDR1 MNHEY, CDR2 SMNVEV (reference sequence). The CDR3 loop is CASSLVQGAYEQYF. In DNA form, the CDR3 reads TGTGCCAGCAGTTTAGTACAGGGGGCCTACGAGCAGTACTTC.

The rearrangement links TRBV5-4 to TRBJ2-7; perhaps TRBD1 as D (6 bases). The CDR3 consists of 16 residues. In germline, CDR1 is SGHNT, CDR2 YYREEE (reference sequence). V lost 0 bases, J lost 0 bases, and 13 bases lay in between. CDR3 amino acids: CASSLEQGGTSYEQYF. CDR3 bases: TGTGCCAGCAGCTTGGAACAGGGTGGGACCTCCTACGAGCAGTACTTC.